A selection of T cell receptor beta chains follows, all from one sample in a study of cytomegalovirus exposure and HLA in healthy donors. Clones were sequenced by immunoSEQ multiplex PCR, and TCRdb holds only the in-frame ones, with some missing. The repertoire holds about 88,000 clones, 70% to 90% seen once, with under 2.5% in the top ten. Sequenced material: PBMCs. The source of these receptors is a man aged 18 to 35 in good health and CMV-seronegative. The CDR3 runs from the conserved cysteine through the conserved F or W. Not all rows give a size; the values are once, few, many and, for expanded clones, a class.

CDR3aa: CASIGGESLNTEAFF
v_gene: TRBV2
j_gene: TRBJ1-1
abundance: -

CDR3aa: CASSRYQPQHF
v_gene: TRBV28
j_gene: TRBJ1-5
abundance: -

CDR3aa: CSVQADRVSLAEAFF
v_gene: TRBV29-1
j_gene: TRBJ1-1
abundance: -

CDR3aa: CASSQEERGLYGNTIYF
v_gene: TRBV4-2
j_gene: TRBJ1-3
abundance: once

CDR3aa: CAISESGQEAFF
v_gene: TRBV10-3
j_gene: TRBJ1-1
abundance: -

CDR3aa: CASSLGQMNYGYTF
v_gene: TRBV5-6
j_gene: TRBJ1-2
abundance: -

CDR3aa: CASSRGQGAYEQYF
v_gene: TRBV7-7
j_gene: TRBJ2-7
abundance: -

CDR3aa: CASSKLPSPGTYEQYF
v_gene: TRBV21-1
j_gene: TRBJ2-7
abundance: -

CDR3aa: CASSPSLDSEAFF
v_gene: TRBV4-3
j_gene: TRBJ1-1
abundance: once

CDR3aa: CASSLGGANTEAFF
v_gene: TRBV7-6
j_gene: TRBJ1-1
abundance: few

CDR3aa: CASSLAGVGGSYNEQFF
v_gene: TRBV7-6
j_gene: TRBJ2-1
abundance: once

CDR3aa: CAIRGGESLTRTGELFF
v_gene: TRBV10-3
j_gene: TRBJ2-2
abundance: -

CDR3aa: CATLGLVPYEQYF
v_gene: TRBV28
j_gene: TRBJ2-7
abundance: -

CDR3aa: CASSSGLQGAGYEQYF
v_gene: TRBV5-1
j_gene: TRBJ2-7
abundance: few

CDR3aa: CASSLGQNYGYTF
v_gene: TRBV7-2
j_gene: TRBJ1-2
abundance: -

CDR3aa: CASSFRGTGELFF
v_gene: TRBV7-2
j_gene: TRBJ2-2
abundance: -

CDR3aa: CASSSFSVAGGGKTQYF
v_gene: TRBV7-2
j_gene: TRBJ2-5
abundance: -

CDR3aa: CASSVSGRRTDTQYF
v_gene: TRBV9
j_gene: TRBJ2-3
abundance: -

CDR3aa: CAISTGTGVEQYF
v_gene: TRBV10-3
j_gene: TRBJ2-7
abundance: -

CDR3aa: CASSWGTANTGELFF
v_gene: TRBV19
j_gene: TRBJ2-2
abundance: once

CDR3aa: CASSRQPGANEQFF
v_gene: TRBV4-3
j_gene: TRBJ2-1
abundance: -

CDR3aa: CASSPTRTVGYTF
v_gene: TRBV9
j_gene: TRBJ1-2
abundance: once

CDR3aa: CASSLLTSGTSSYNEQFF
v_gene: TRBV7-6
j_gene: TRBJ2-1
abundance: -

CDR3aa: CSVTLSGLGGRETQYF
v_gene: TRBV29-1
j_gene: TRBJ2-5
abundance: -

CDR3aa: CASSPTGTSHEQYF
v_gene: TRBV28
j_gene: TRBJ2-7
abundance: -

CDR3aa: CSVGAPDRTKGQFF
v_gene: TRBV29-1
j_gene: TRBJ2-1
abundance: once

CDR3aa: CASSPSRDRQNTEAFF
v_gene: TRBV18
j_gene: TRBJ1-1
abundance: -

CDR3aa: CSVESEDSLINEQFF
v_gene: TRBV29-1
j_gene: TRBJ2-1
abundance: -

CDR3aa: CASSKDGVSTDTQYF
v_gene: TRBV11-3
j_gene: TRBJ2-3
abundance: -

CDR3aa: CASSRLAGSQETQYF
v_gene: TRBV6-1
j_gene: TRBJ2-5
abundance: -

CDR3aa: CASSLVAVRVNQPQHF
v_gene: TRBV5-1
j_gene: TRBJ1-5
abundance: -

CDR3aa: CASRYRNEQFF
v_gene: TRBV28
j_gene: TRBJ2-1
abundance: -

CDR3aa: CAWTLYSLGRETQYF
v_gene: TRBV30
j_gene: TRBJ2-5
abundance: -

CDR3aa: CASSFPGLGNEQFF
v_gene: TRBV7-8
j_gene: TRBJ2-1
abundance: few

CDR3aa: CASSQPTSGRAADTQYF
v_gene: TRBV4-1
j_gene: TRBJ2-3
abundance: -

CDR3aa: CASSFGQGANEQFF
v_gene: TRBV11-1
j_gene: TRBJ2-1
abundance: -